This T cell receptor beta chain was sequenced during a study of blood T cell repertoires in COVID-19. Seattle's cohort entered during active infection and was followed longitudinally. Germline V gene lookup returns CDR1 SGHNT and CDR2 YENEEA. The V end lost 6 bases, the J end lost 4 bases, and 12 bases lay between the germline ends. The CDR3 totals 13 residues. TCRdb's table, derived via immunoSEQ multiplex PCR, lists solely in-frame clones and lacks some. The table lists 350,000 to 450,000 clones, 65% to 90% of them singletons. J is TRBJ1-2 and V is TRBV11-3; D possibly corresponds to TRBD1 (5 bases). Sequencing used peripheral blood. The sequence was collected from a woman aged 55 to 70 with COVID-19, enrolled during active disease. CDR3 loop: CASSPDTSYGYTF. Here the CDR3 DNA reads TGTGCCAGCAGTCCGGACACCTCCTATGGCTACACCTTC.